The source of this T cell receptor beta chain is a study of Ad26.COV2.S vaccination and SARS-CoV-2 variants. Study in general: Into the muscle, Ad26.COV2.S was dosed once or twice, 56 days apart.

V dropped 0 bases and J dropped 4 bases, with 15 bases sitting between them. The CDR3 runs 16 residues. Germline CDR1 reads SGHTA; CDR2 reads FQGTGA. Repertoires were generated with immunoSEQ multiplex PCR, while TCRdb's copy carries only in-frame clones and drops some. The sample includes 380,000 or so clones, roughly 90% seen only once; the top ten take 6.4%. Whole-study findings and limits: Similar non-spike TCR breadth was observed in recipients of vaccine and of placebo.

Notes on this clone: Its antigen is currently unknown.

As to treatment: approximately 18 received Ad26.COV2.S at low or high dose, single or two shots; several received placebo; per-sample allocation not given. Specimen acquisition occurred on day 63 following the initial vaccine or placebo injection. Cohort 1b enrolled adults aged 18-55 years in Boston. Ad26.COV2.S expressed prefusion-stabilized spike from the original Wuhan strain. The receptor was derived from a person between 18 and 60 years old who received the Ad26.COV2.S COVID-19 vaccine or a placebo. The input for sequencing was peripheral blood, taken in a trial of Ad26.COV2.S vaccine versus placebo. J is TRBJ2-5 and V is TRBV7-3; TRBD1 is a possible D gene (5 bases). CDR3 nucleotide sequence: TGTGCCAGCAGCTTAACCCCCCCAACAGGCCCAGAGACCCAGTACTTC. Amino acids: CASSLTPPTGPETQYF.